Each of the 15 T cell receptor beta chains below was sequenced from the same sample in a study of T cell repertoires in cytomegalovirus infection (dated by TCRdb to between 2018 and 2020). This sample's treatment or condition label indicates: in vitro stimulation with specific CMV peptide epitopes to enrich CMV-specific T cells. No cognate antigen is known for these TCRs. The sequencer listed for this sample is Illumina HiSeq 1500. TCRdb applied fastp at Q25 and MiXCR to the public reads, then kept only in-frame beta chains. Here each entry gathers all rows of one CDR3 protein and keeps the most common genes and DNA. The sample contains about a million distinct CDR3 sequences, around 30% of them found a single time. The ten top clones hold over 11% of the sample. The source was cultured CD8+ T cells from PBMCs, collected from culture after CMV antigen stimulation. Receptors were obtained from a human donor in good health (CMV status not recorded). Some clones in this sample may be carry-over from other donors' samples.

This clonotype was seen only a few times. The J gene is TRBJ2-3, the V gene TRBV12-3 or TRBV12-4, with D perhaps assigned TRBD1 or TRBD2 (5 bases each). This CDR3 region has 17 residues. V shed 3 bases and J shed 0 bases, with 16 bases lying between them. The CDR3 sequence is CASSFFMTAASTDTQYF. CDR3 coding DNA: TGTGCCAGCAGTTTCTTCATGACAGCGGCTAGCACAGATACGCAGTATTTT.

To note about this clonotype: This clone may be a read error of a much larger clone one base away. The chain uses TRBV7-3 and TRBJ2-2; D is unresolved. The CDR3 runs 12 residues. Germline loops: CDR1 SGHTA, CDR2 FQGTGA. The V end was cut by 1 base, the J end by 9 bases, with 6 bases between. CDR3 amino acids: CASSLNGWELFF. The CDR3 DNA is TGTGCCAGCAGCTTAAATGGCTGGGAGCTGTTTTTT.

This clonotype has more than one count but fewer than ten. This chain links TRBV7-9 with TRBJ2-7; tentatively, D is TRBD1 (6 bases). Germline loops: CDR1 SEHNR, CDR2 FQNEAQ (reference sequence). There are 11 residues in the CDR3. V lost 11 bases and J 2 bases, leaving 10 bases between the germline ends. CDR3 sequence reads: CAWGPAYEQYF. DNA of the CDR3: TGTGCCTGGGGGCCGGCCTACGAGCAGTACTTC. The whole variable domain, filled in from reference TRBV7-9 and TRBJ2-7, reads DTGVSQNPRHKITKRGQNVTFRCDPISEHNRLYWYRQTLGQGPEFLTYFQNEAQLEKSRLLSDRFSAERPKGSFSTLEIQRTEQGDSAMYLCAWGPAYEQYFGPGTRLTVT.

This clonotype was counted many times. V usage is TRBV7-2 and J usage is TRBJ2-7; D remains ambiguous. The V and J ends lost 5 bases and 2 bases respectively, with 16 bases between them. Germline V gene lookup returns CDR1 SGHTA and CDR2 FQGNSA. The CDR3 is 15 residues long. For the CDR3, the DNA is TGTGCCAGCAGCCCCCTTGCGGCCCCCCCCTACGAGCAGTACTTC. Protein sequence: CASSPLAAPPYEQYF.

The chain couples TRBV6-1 to TRBJ2-7, with a weak D call TRBD1 (6 bases). The CDR3 runs to 14 residues. Germline V gives CDR1 MNHNS, CDR2 SASEGT. Trimming removed 5 bases from V and 2 bases from J, with 13 bases in between. The CDR3, as DNA: TGTGCCAGCAGTTTTACAGGGTATCCCTACGAGCAGTACTTC. Translated, it gives CASSFTGYPYEQYF.

This clonotype was found once. A much more abundant neighbour one base away suggests this may be a read error. The DNA for the CDR3 is TGTGTCAGCAGCTTAGCGCGGGGACAGGGGCCTTCTACCGGGGAGCTGTTTTTT. Translating gives CVSSLARGQGPSTGELFF. This chain joins TRBV7-6 and TRBJ2-2; 10 nucleotides match TRBD1. CDR1 SGHVS and CDR2 FNYEAQ come from the germline V gene. There are 18 residues in the CDR3.

V and J are TRBV6-1 and TRBJ2-1; TRBD2 is a possible D gene (5 bases). The CDR3 is 11 residues long. V lost 5 bases and J 13 bases, leaving 12 bases between the germline ends. Per the germline V gene, CDR1 is MNHNS and CDR2 is SASEGT. The CDR3 protein is CASSYGPGQFF. Written as DNA, the CDR3 is TGTGCCAGCAGTTACGGGCCGGGACAGTTCTTC.

The CDR3 DNA is TGTGCCAGCAGCCAGATTTTTCAACGGTCGAAGGGGTCCCCCAATGAGCAGTTCTTC. The encoded protein is CASSQIFQRSKGSPNEQFF. The gene calls are TRBV3-1 and TRBJ2-1; maybe TRBD1 (5 bases). Trimming stripped 3 bases from V and 6 bases from J, with 27 bases between. This CDR3 contains 19 residues. Per germline, CDR1 LGHDT and CDR2 YNNKEL (reference sequence).

This clonotype was seen more than once but under ten times. V is TRBV5-4 and J is TRBJ2-7; 7 bases align to TRBD1. There are 15 residues in the CDR3. J lost 0 bases, V lost 0 bases, and 3 bases had no gene match. The germline V gene has CDR1 SGHNT and CDR2 YYREEE (reference sequence). The CDR3 sequence is CASSLEGARSYEQYF. The CDR3 nucleotides read TGTGCCAGCAGCTTGGAGGGGGCGCGCTCCTACGAGCAGTACTTC.

The chain couples TRBV2 to TRBJ2-3; 8 nucleotides align to TRBD2. The germline V gene encodes CDR1 SNHLY and CDR2 FYNNEI. Trimming removed 8 bases from V and 2 bases from J; junction bases left unmatched: 3. There are 13 residues in the CDR3. For the CDR3, the DNA is TGTGCCAGCCAGCGGGGGCCCACAGATACGCAGTATTTT. This encodes CASQRGPTDTQYF.

This clonotype was counted between two and nine times. The CDR3 spells CASSLASRGYAKNIQYF. The CDR3 DNA follows: TGTGCCAGCAGCTTAGCGTCCAGAGGGTATGCCAAAAACATTCAGTACTTC. This chain links TRBV7-9 with TRBJ2-4; weak D call: TRBD2 (5 bases). The CDR3 length is 17 residues. CDR1 and CDR2 (germline): SEHNR, FQNEAQ (reference sequence). Trimming cost V 0 bases and J 1 base, with 13 bases left between them.

In the case of this clonotype: With a much larger clone just one base away, this may be a read error. This chain uses TRBV7-2 with TRBJ1-2; D gene unclear. V was trimmed by 10 bases and J by 5 bases, leaving 20 bases between them. Looked up from germline, CDR1 is SGHTA and CDR2 is FQGNSA. This CDR3 region has 14 residues. The CDR3 reads CANIETSFPYGYTF. The CDR3 nucleotides are TGTGCCAACATAGAGACTTCTTTTCCTTATGGCTACACCTTC.

In its sample, this clonotype was seen many times. The J gene is TRBJ1-4, the V gene TRBV7-9; TRBD1 matches at 7 bases. Trimming removed 3 bases from V and 7 bases from J; junction bases left unmatched: 8. The CDR3 runs 15 residues. Germline V lookup: CDR1 SEHNR, CDR2 FQNEAQ (reference sequence). CDR3 protein: CASSLQRQGLEKLFF. In DNA, the CDR3 is TGTGCCAGCAGCTTGCAGAGACAGGGCCTTGAAAAACTGTTTTTT.

The gene calls are TRBV7-9 and TRBJ2-3; 7 positions agree with TRBD1. CDR1 SEHNR and CDR2 FQNEAQ come from the germline V gene (reference sequence). V trimming: 5 bases; J trimming: 6 bases; junction bases outside the gene matches: 14. The CDR3 has 16 residues. This chain's CDR3 is CASSPGQPDQKDTQYF. The CDR3 nucleotides read TGTGCCAGCAGCCCGGGACAGCCTGACCAGAAGGATACGCAGTATTTT.

This chain connects TRBV5-5 to TRBJ1-1, with D hard to call. Trimming removed 0 bases from V and 4 bases from J, with 10 bases in between. Germline V gives CDR1 SGHKS, CDR2 YYEKEE (reference sequence). The CDR3 is made up of 14 amino acids. CDR3 nucleotides: TGTGCCAGCAGCTTGGGGGGTTATGGCACTGAAGCTTTCTTT. Protein product: CASSLGGYGTEAFF.